What follows are 25 T cell receptor beta chains derived from one specimen sequenced in a study of cytomegalovirus exposure and HLA in healthy donors (dated by TCRdb to 2017 to 2019). The library was built by means of the immunoSEQ multiplex PCR assay. TCRdb carries this immuneACCESS record with in-frame sequences only. Its versions omit some clonotypes, under half of them owing to an unresolved V gene in the studies checked, with the rest unexplained. The sample yields about 270,000 clones; around 86% were counted once. In total, the top ten clones hold about 1% of the sample. The sample consisted of PBMCs. Receptor source: a woman between 18 and 29 years old in good health and CMV-seronegative.

The V gene is TRBV5-1, the J gene TRBJ2-7; 15 nucleotides agree with TRBD2. The V segment lost 2 bases and the J segment 6 bases; nucleotides outside the gene matches: 6. Germline CDR1 is SGHRS and CDR2 is YFSETQ. This CDR3 is built from 16 residues. The CDR3 nucleotides read TGCGCCAGCAGCTTTCGGACTAGCGGGAGGGACGGCGAGCAGTACTTC. It yields the protein CASSFRTSGRDGEQYF.

This chain links TRBV5-8 with TRBJ2-5, with D possibly TRBD1 on 6 matching bases. V shed 3 bases and J shed 6 bases, with 12 bases lying between them. The germline V gene encodes CDR1 SGHTS and CDR2 YDEGEE. The CDR3 is 13 residues long. The CDR3 bases are TGTGCCAGCAGCTCGTGGACAGCCCAGACCCAGTACTTC. Translating gives CASSSWTAQTQYF.

The V and J genes are TRBV7-2 and TRBJ1-1; TRBD1 matches 8 bases. The CDR3 sequence is 13 residues long. Per germline, CDR1 SGHTA and CDR2 FQGNSA. Trimming took 4 bases from V and 4 from J; bases not matched to a gene: 2. The CDR3, as DNA: TGTGCCAGCAGCTGGACAGGGAGCACTGAAGCTTTCTTT. This sequence encodes CASSWTGSTEAFF.

The chain is built from TRBV28 and TRBJ1-2; 7 nucleotides match TRBD1. The CDR3 runs 13 residues. V lost 11 bases and J lost 1; bases outside the gene matches: 7. CDR1 MDHEN and CDR2 SYDVKM come from the germline V gene. CDR3 sequence (DNA): TGTGCCTTAAGGGACAGTAGTAACTATGGCTACACCTTC. Protein sequence: CALRDSSNYGYTF.

V usage is TRBV5-6 and J usage is TRBJ1-1; D ambiguous. CDR1 is SGHDT, CDR2 YYEEEE, per germline. Trimming stripped 0 bases from V and 1 base from J, with 4 bases between. The CDR3 consists of 13 residues. CDR3 in amino acids: CASSLGENTEAFF. The CDR3 coding sequence is TGTGCCAGCAGCTTGGGCGAGAACACTGAAGCTTTCTTT.

The sample holds one count of this clone. The J gene is TRBJ2-1, the V gene TRBV29-1; D is ambiguous. V lost 5 bases and J lost 3, with 8 bases in between. The CDR3 runs to 12 residues. The germline V gene has CDR1 SQVTM and CDR2 ANQGSEA. Here the CDR3 reads CSVWYSYNEQFF. CDR3 sequence (DNA): TGCAGCGTTTGGTACAGCTACAATGAGCAGTTCTTC.

Only one count was recorded for this clone. The genes are TRBV7-3 and TRBJ2-7; 8 bases line up with TRBD1. Unmatched junction bases numbered 6, after V lost 3 bases and J lost 2 bases. Germline V gene sequence: CDR1 SGHTA, CDR2 FQGTGA. This CDR3 is 15 amino acids long. The CDR3 reads CASSFSGGEPYEQYF. DNA for the CDR3: TGTGCCAGCAGCTTCTCAGGGGGCGAACCCTACGAGCAGTACTTC. The whole variable domain, filled in from reference TRBV7-3 and TRBJ2-7, reads GAGVSQTPSNKVTEKGKYVELRCDPISGHTALYWYRQSLGQGPEFLIYFQGTGAADDSGLPNDRFFAVRPEGSVSTLKIQRTERGDSAVYLCASSFSGGEPYEQYFGPGTRLTVT.

This clone was observed a single time. The gene calls are TRBV27 and TRBJ2-7; 7 nucleotides agree with TRBD1. CDR1 is MNHEY and CDR2 is SMNVEV in the germline V gene (reference sequence). After removal of 0 bases from V and 2 bases from J, the junction contained 10 bases not matched to a gene. The CDR3 extends over 17 amino acids. The CDR3 loop reads CASSLSMGDRTPYEQYF. CDR3 in DNA: TGTGCCAGCAGTTTATCGATGGGGGACAGAACCCCCTACGAGCAGTACTTC.

The chain's CDR3 is CASSSPYNRVGIDTEAFF. CDR3 sequence (DNA): TGCGCCAGCAGCTCGCCCTATAACAGGGTTGGGATCGACACTGAAGCTTTCTTT. The rearrangement uses TRBV5-1 and TRBJ1-1, with D perhaps matching TRBD1 (6 bases). The V gene's germline CDR1 is SGHRS and CDR2 YFSETQ. The CDR3 covers 18 residues. V lost 3 bases to trimming and J lost 3 bases, with 24 bases between them.

This clone was counted once. The chain links TRBV6-5 to TRBJ1-5; 8 nucleotides line up with TRBD1. The V and J ends lost 5 bases and 7 bases, in that order; junction bases with no gene match: 7. The CDR3 spans 14 residues. Germline V lookup: CDR1 MNHEY, CDR2 SVGAGI. The CDR3 bases are TGTGCCAGCAGTCCCGACAGGGGACGGCAGCCCCAGCATTTT. Residues: CASSPDRGRQPQHF.

The genes are TRBV5-1 and TRBJ2-5; D gene uncertain. The CDR3 is 15 amino acids. Trimming left V 3 bases short and J 5 bases short, with 17 bases between. Germline values: CDR1 SGHRS, CDR2 YFSETQ. CDR3 sequence (DNA): TGCGCCAGCAGCTCAAGCGTACAAGGATGGGAGACCCAGTACTTC. Its translation: CASSSSVQGWETQYF. The full variable domain, in which reference TRBV5-1 and TRBJ2-5 provide the parts outside the CDR3, is KAGVTQTPRYLIKTRGQQVTLSCSPISGHRSVSWYQQTPGQGLQFLFEYFSETQRNKGNFPGRFSGRQFSNSRSEMNVSTLELGDSALYLCASSSSVQGWETQYFGPGTRLLVL.

The J gene is TRBJ2-3, the V gene TRBV2, with 9 positions matching TRBD2. CDR3 length equals 15 residues. In germline, CDR1 is SNHLY, CDR2 FYNNEI. The trim removed 6 bases at V and 5 bases at J, leaving 9 bases unmatched. DNA of the CDR3: TGTGCCAGCAGATCCTCTAGCGGGGATGGAGATACGCAGTATTTT. As protein: CASRSSSGDGDTQYF.

This chain uses TRBV4-1 with TRBJ1-4; tentative D call: TRBD1 (5 bases). V was shortened by 3 bases and J by 4 bases, with 12 bases between the two germline ends. Germline-derived CDR1 and CDR2 are MGHRA and YSYEKL. The CDR3 length is 15 residues. CDR3 DNA sequence: TGCGCCAGCAGCCAGGCTGGACATATTAATGAAAAACTGTTTTTT. Translated: CASSQAGHINEKLFF.

The chain joins TRBV4-1 to TRBJ1-3; possibly TRBD1 for D (5 bases). CDR1 and CDR2 (germline): MGHRA, YSYEKL. Trimming cost V 0 bases and J 6 bases, with 12 bases left between them. The CDR3 spans 15 residues. The CDR3 loop is CASSQESGYENTIYF. CDR3 DNA sequence: TGCGCCAGCAGCCAAGAATCAGGGTACGAAAACACCATATATTTT.

The chain employs TRBV19 and TRBJ2-7, with 11 bases fitting TRBD1. V was pared by 4 bases and J by 6 bases, with 5 bases of the junction left unmatched. There are 14 residues in the CDR3. Per germline, CDR1 LNHDA and CDR2 SQIVND (reference sequence). This CDR3 reads CASSTGQGAREQYF. In nucleotides, the CDR3 is TGTGCCAGTAGTACCGGACAGGGGGCCCGCGAGCAGTACTTC.

This rearrangement joins TRBV2 to TRBJ2-2; D is unclear. This CDR3 region has 15 residues. The V and J ends lost 7 bases and 2 bases respectively, with 14 bases between them. CDR1 and CDR2 from the germline V gene are SNHLY and FYNNEI. CDR3 sequence: CASNPTNSNTGELFF. In nucleotides, the CDR3 is TGTGCCAGCAACCCTACTAACTCCAACACCGGGGAGCTGTTTTTT. The full variable domain, its missing parts supplied by reference TRBV2 and TRBJ2-2, is EPEVTQTPSHQVTQMGQEVILRCVPISNHLYFYWYRQILGQKVEFLVSFYNNEISEKSEIFDDQFSVERPDGSNFTLKIRSTKLEDSAMYFCASNPTNSNTGELFFGEGSRLTVL.

The chain couples TRBV27 to TRBJ2-5, with 11 bases aligning to TRBD2. CDR3 length: 16 residues. Germline V lookup: CDR1 MNHEY, CDR2 SMNVEV (reference sequence). The V segment lost 5 bases and the J segment 1 base; nucleotides outside the gene matches: 6. The CDR3 DNA is TGTGCCAGCAGTACTTATAGCGGGAGGGCCCAAGAGACCCAGTACTTC. This encodes CASSTYSGRAQETQYF.

This chain joins TRBV19 and TRBJ2-7; 10 nucleotides line up with TRBD1. The CDR3 sequence is 15 residues long. The junction had 7 bases not matched to a gene; V was cut back by 4 bases and J by 4 bases. CDR1 is LNHDA and CDR2 is SQIVND in the germline V gene (reference sequence). The CDR3 DNA reads TGTGCCAGTAGTACCGAACCGGGACAGGGGTACGAGCAGTACTTC. Its translation is CASSTEPGQGYEQYF.

The V call is TRBV10-1, the J call TRBJ2-7; 8 bases fit TRBD1. The ends lost 7 bases at V and 2 bases at J; junction bases unmatched: 7. The CDR3 contains 14 residues. Looked up from germline, CDR1 is WNHNN and CDR2 is SYGVQD (reference sequence). CDR3 amino acids: CASTYDRGTYEQYF. CDR3 sequence (DNA): TGCGCCAGCACCTACGACAGGGGCACCTACGAGCAGTACTTC.

CDR3 loop: CASSPFTPGSYEQYF. The CDR3 bases are TGTGCCAGCAGCCCGTTCACACCTGGTTCCTACGAGCAGTACTTC. The chain uses TRBV7-9 and TRBJ2-7; D gene ambiguous. The V gene lost 5 bases and the J gene lost 1 base, with 15 bases spanning the gap. This CDR3 has 15 residues. Germline CDR1 and CDR2: SEHNR and FQNEAQ (reference sequence).

This clone showed up just a few times. This chain uses TRBV14 with TRBJ1-1, with D tentatively TRBD1 (5 bases). Germline-derived CDR1 and CDR2 are SGHDN and FVKESK. Trimming took off 4 bases at V and 7 bases at J, with 22 bases between the two ends. This CDR3 has 16 residues. The CDR3 DNA follows: TGTGCCAGCAGCCCCCTAGGTGGGGCCCGGCAAGTTGAAGCTTTCTTT. Residues: CASSPLGGARQVEAFF.

The rearrangement links TRBV28 to TRBJ2-7, with 13 bases matching TRBD2. This CDR3 is 15 amino acids long. Looked up from germline, CDR1 is MDHEN and CDR2 is SYDVKM. The V and J ends lost 3 bases and 5 bases, in that order; junction bases with no gene match: 4. The CDR3 is CASSFWTSGGDEQYF. The CDR3 coding sequence is TGTGCCAGCAGTTTCTGGACTAGCGGGGGTGACGAGCAGTACTTC.

The chain combines TRBV4-1 with TRBJ2-7, with TRBD2 as a possible D gene (7 bases). V dropped 3 bases and J dropped 7 bases, with 19 bases sitting between them. The CDR3 has 15 amino acids. Per germline, CDR1 MGHRA and CDR2 YSYEKL. CDR3 loop: CASSHNSGGRGEQYF. CDR3 nucleotide sequence: TGCGCCAGCAGCCACAACTCCGGGGGGCGCGGGGAGCAGTACTTC.

This clone was picked up a small number of times. At one boundary the junction diverges from the germline segment, which might be a read error. The V gene is TRBV20-1, the J gene TRBJ2-5, with a weak D call TRBD1 (5 bases). There are 10 residues in the CDR3. CDR1 and CDR2 from the germline V gene are DFQATT and SNEGSKA (reference sequence). CDR3 in DNA: TGCAGTTGGGGCTTAGAGGCCCAGTACTTC. Translated: CSWGLEAQYF.

The genes are TRBV5-6 and TRBJ2-7, with TRBD2 as a possible D gene (5 bases). The CDR3 sequence is 13 residues long. From germline, CDR1 is SGHDT and CDR2 YYEEEE. Trimming took off 1 base at V and 5 bases at J, with 10 bases between the two ends. The CDR3 sequence is CASSLFWENEQYF. CDR3 nucleotide sequence: TGTGCCAGCAGCTTGTTCTGGGAGAACGAGCAGTACTTC.